This passage covers 20 T cell receptor beta chains from one sample sequenced in a study of cytomegalovirus exposure and HLA in healthy donors. Primers included in the PCR were 60 Vbeta and 13 Jbeta primers. The data were produced by immunoSEQ multiplex PCR, yet TCRdb's version contains in-frame clones alone and is incomplete. In total, the table holds around 40,000 clones. The sequencing sample was made of PBMCs. The receptors stem from a man between 35 and 55 years old in good health and CMV-seropositive.

The gene calls are TRBV28 and TRBJ1-2; unclear D gene. V shed 5 bases and J shed 3 bases, with 19 bases lying between them. Germline CDR1 reads MDHEN; CDR2 reads SYDVKM. The CDR3 loop spans 16 amino acids. CDR3 nucleotides: TGTGCCAGCAGTCCACAATCAGGAACCTTTGACTATGGCTACACCTTC. Its protein is CASSPQSGTFDYGYTF.

The rearrangement joins TRBV21-1 to TRBJ1-2; TRBD1 was called by the table and not checked on the DNA. TRBV21-1 is described as a pseudogene. The CDR3 runs to 16 residues. The CDR3 region has the DNA TGTGCCAGCCGAAGCCGGGACAGCAAGACAAACTATGGCTACACCTTC. Protein product: CASRSRDSKTNYGYTF.

The chain employs TRBV7-9 and TRBJ1-2; D not certain. V was trimmed by 5 bases and J by 8 bases, leaving 12 bases between them. The CDR3 runs to 12 residues. The germline gives CDR1 SEHNR, CDR2 FQNEAQ (reference sequence). CDR3 nucleotides: TGTGCCAGCAGCCGGGGAACTGGAGGCTACACCTTC. Translation gives CASSRGTGGYTF.

This rearrangement joins TRBV30 to TRBJ1-2; no reliable D call. The CDR3 loop spans 14 amino acids. Trimming left V 2 bases short and J 2 bases short, with 12 bases between. Germline V lookup: CDR1 GTSNPN, CDR2 SVGIG (reference sequence). CDR3 coding DNA: TGTGCCTGGAGTAAATTCCCTGCGAACTATGGCTACACCTTC. Residues: CAWSKFPANYGYTF. The full variable domain, completed using reference TRBV30 and TRBJ1-2, is SQTIHQWPATLVQPVGSPLSLECTVEGTSNPNLYWYRQAAGRGLQLLFYSVGIGQISSEVPQNLSASRPQDRQFILSSKKLLLSDSGFYLCAWSKFPANYGYTFGSGTRLTVV.

The V gene is TRBV7-3, the J gene TRBJ2-3; 9 positions match TRBD1. This CDR3 has 18 residues. Germline CDR1 and CDR2: SGHTA and FQGTGA. V shed 1 base and J 2 bases; nucleotides not matched to a gene: 10. CDR3 region: CASSLRLSGTGLTDTQYF. Written as DNA, the CDR3 is TGTGCCAGCAGCTTAAGGCTCTCAGGGACAGGGCTCACAGATACGCAGTATTTT. Variable domain in full (rest from reference TRBV7-3 and TRBJ2-3): GAGVSQTPSNKVTEKGKYVELRCDPISGHTALYWYRQSLGQGPEFLIYFQGTGAADDSGLPNDRFFAVRPEGSVSTLKIQRTERGDSAVYLCASSLRLSGTGLTDTQYFGPGTRLTVL.

The CDR3 region is CSVAGDTQYF. The DNA for the CDR3 is TGCAGTGTGGCTGGAGATACGCAGTATTTT. V and J are TRBV20-1 and TRBJ2-3; unclear D gene. V was clipped by 7 bases and J by 5 bases, with 7 bases between them. The germline gives CDR1 DFQATT, CDR2 SNEGSKA (reference sequence). CDR3 length: 10 amino acids.

The chain carries TRBV10-3 and TRBJ2-4; D may be TRBD2 (7 bases). Germline V gene sequence: CDR1 ENHRY, CDR2 SYGVKD. The germline V and J ends were trimmed by 7 bases and 8 bases, with 15 bases remaining between them. This CDR3 has 13 amino acids. CDR3 amino acids: CAITPKGGDIQYF. The CDR3 DNA follows: TGTGCCATCACCCCAAAGGGGGGGGACATTCAGTACTTC.

The V gene is TRBV7-3, the J gene TRBJ2-5; 12 positions agree with TRBD2. The V and J ends lost 5 bases and 5 bases, in that order; junction bases with no gene match: 9. The CDR3 spans 16 residues. From germline, CDR1 is SGHTA and CDR2 FQGTGA. CDR3 in DNA: TGTGCCAGCAGCCAGACTAGCGGGAGTTTTCGGGAGACCCAGTACTTC. Its translation: CASSQTSGSFRETQYF.

This sequence joins TRBV30 and TRBJ2-7; D is possibly TRBD2 (5 bases). V was pared by 7 bases and J by 5 bases, with 18 bases between. CDR3 size: 13 residues. The V gene's germline CDR1 is GTSNPN and CDR2 SVGIG (reference sequence). CDR3 sequence reads: CASVMRARDEQYF. CDR3 coding DNA: TGTGCCTCAGTAATGCGGGCCCGCGACGAGCAGTACTTC.

J is TRBJ2-3 and V is TRBV10-1; 8 bases line up with TRBD1. This CDR3 region has 14 residues. V was pared by 9 bases and J by 5 bases, with 10 bases of the junction left unmatched. The germline gives CDR1 WNHNN, CDR2 SYGVQD (reference sequence). Here the CDR3 DNA reads TGCGCCAGTTCCAGGGGGCTTAGGGTAGATACGCAGTATTTT. This encodes CASSRGLRVDTQYF.

The rearrangement links TRBV2 to TRBJ2-2, with 8 positions matching TRBD2. The CDR3 is 17 residues long. V lost 4 bases, J lost 4 bases, and 11 bases stayed unmatched. In germline, CDR1 is SNHLY, CDR2 FYNNEI. The CDR3 loop reads CASSGKRGIPTTGELFF. The CDR3 region has the DNA TGTGCCAGCAGTGGCAAGCGGGGGATACCCACCACCGGGGAGCTGTTTTTT.

V gene TRBV30 combines with J gene TRBJ1-2; perhaps TRBD1 as D (6 bases). Trimming cost V 1 base and J 0 bases, with 6 bases left between them. Germline V gene lookup returns CDR1 GTSNPN and CDR2 SVGIG (reference sequence). The CDR3 has 13 amino acids. The chain's CDR3 is CAWSEGANYGYTF. The CDR3 region has the DNA TGTGCCTGGAGTGAGGGGGCTAACTATGGCTACACCTTC.

The chain uses TRBV6-6 and TRBJ2-5, with 9 bases matching TRBD1. The J call could be wrong; TRBJ2-7 is a better fit for the DNA end. The CDR3 sequence is 15 residues long. Germline CDR1 and CDR2: MNHNY and SVGAGI (reference sequence). CDR3 bases: TGTGCCAGCAGTTATTCCGGGACAGGGAACTACGAGCAGTACTTC. Translated: CASSYSGTGNYEQYF.

The rearrangement joins TRBV9 to TRBJ2-3; perhaps TRBD1 as D (5 bases). The CDR3 consists of 15 residues. With 4 bases removed from V and 2 bases from J, the gap between germline ends came to 14 bases. CDR1 is SGDLS, CDR2 YYNGEE, per germline. Written as DNA, the CDR3 is TGTGCCAGCAGCCCGCAGCAGGGTCCCACAGATACGCAGTATTTT. It yields the protein CASSPQQGPTDTQYF. Supplemented by reference TRBV9 and TRBJ2-3, the full variable domain reads DSGVTQTPKHLITATGQRVTLRCSPRSGDLSVYWYQQSLDQGLQFLIQYYNGEERAKGNILERFSAQQFPDLHSELNLSSLELGDSALYFCASSPQQGPTDTQYFGPGTRLTVL.

The CDR3 DNA sequence: TGCGCCAGCAGCCAAGGACAGTCATATAATTCACCCCTCCACTTT. Translated, it gives CASSQGQSYNSPLHF. The V call is TRBV5-1, the J call TRBJ1-6, with D possibly matching TRBD1 (6 bases). Germline CDR1 is SGHRS and CDR2 is YFSETQ. V was shortened by 4 bases and J by 4 bases, with 12 bases between the two germline ends. The CDR3 loop spans 15 amino acids.

J is TRBJ2-5 and V is TRBV6-1; 8 bases map to TRBD2. Germline V gene lookup returns CDR1 MNHNS and CDR2 SASEGT. The CDR3 spans 11 residues. The CDR3 DNA follows: TGTGCATCCCGGCTAGAGCGGGAGCAGTACTTC. Its translation: CASRLEREQYF.

The chain employs TRBV2 and TRBJ2-5; maybe TRBD1 (5 bases). The CDR3 loop spans 15 amino acids. Per the germline V gene, CDR1 is SNHLY and CDR2 is FYNNEI. Trimming shortened V by 4 bases and J by 2 bases, and 14 bases separated the two germline ends. The CDR3 coding sequence is TGTGCCAGCAGTGCAGCTCGGACAAATCAAGAGACCCAGTACTTC. It is translated as CASSAARTNQETQYF.

The V call is TRBV11-2, the J call TRBJ2-1, with a possible D match to TRBD2 (6 bases). The CDR3 length is 19 residues. With 4 bases removed from V and 4 bases from J, the gap between germline ends came to 26 bases. The germline CDR1 and CDR2 sequences are SGHAT and FQNNGV. The CDR3: CASSSVGLPASWEYNEQFF. The CDR3 DNA sequence: TGTGCCAGCAGCTCAGTGGGACTCCCGGCGTCGTGGGAGTACAATGAGCAGTTCTTC.

The J gene is TRBJ2-7, the V gene TRBV6-6; D might be TRBD2 (5 bases). Germline CDR1 reads MNHNY; CDR2 reads SVGAGI (reference sequence). CDR3 length: 14 amino acids. V lost 7 bases and J lost 2, with 15 bases in between. The CDR3 sequence: CASKPTDGTYEQYF. In nucleotides, the CDR3 is TGTGCCAGCAAACCCACGGACGGGACCTACGAGCAGTACTTC.

This chain uses TRBV30 with TRBJ2-7, with a weak D call TRBD2 (6 bases). Trimming pared 0 bases from V and 7 bases from J, leaving 13 bases between. This CDR3 region has 13 residues. Germline V gene sequence: CDR1 GTSNPN, CDR2 SVGIG (reference sequence). CDR3 in DNA: TGTGCCTGGAGTGTAATTAGGGGACTTGAGCAGTACTTC. Encoded protein: CAWSVIRGLEQYF.